One and the same sample provided the 14 T cell receptor beta chains below, sequenced in a study of blood T cell repertoires in COVID-19. Clones were sequenced by immunoSEQ multiplex PCR, and TCRdb holds only the in-frame ones, with some missing. The table has 150,000 to 160,000 clones, about 83% seen once. Sample: peripheral blood. The receptors were gathered from an older woman with COVID-19, enrolled during active disease.

The CDR3 here is CASRRASTDTQYF. DNA for the CDR3: TGCGCCAGCAGGAGAGCCAGCACAGATACGCAGTATTTT. The rearrangement joins TRBV10-1 to TRBJ2-3; D remains unclear. CDR1 and CDR2 (germline): WNHNN, SYGVQD (reference sequence). Deletions cut 6 bases from V and 0 bases from J, with 7 bases between. This CDR3 is built from 13 residues.

CDR3 residues: CASSPSRADTEAFF. CDR3 nucleotide sequence: TGTGCCAGCTCACCGAGTAGAGCTGACACTGAAGCTTTCTTT. The chain links TRBV18 to TRBJ1-1; D is undetermined. The CDR3 contains 14 residues. Trimming cost V 3 bases and J 3 bases, with 11 bases left between them. Per germline, CDR1 KGHSH and CDR2 LQKENI.

This clone has at least ten counts. The chain links TRBV27 to TRBJ1-2; TRBD1 aligns across 8 bases. This CDR3 contains 15 residues. The ends lost 5 bases at V and 2 bases at J; junction bases unmatched: 7. Per germline, CDR1 MNHEY and CDR2 SMNVEV (reference sequence). CDR3 residues: CASSITGGGNYGYTF. The CDR3 DNA sequence: TGTGCCAGCAGTATCACAGGGGGGGGCAACTATGGCTACACCTTC.

The chain recombines TRBV5-4 with TRBJ1-1; 10 positions agree with TRBD1. Per germline, CDR1 SGHNT and CDR2 YYREEE (reference sequence). The CDR3 runs 15 residues. Trimming removed 5 bases from V and 5 bases from J; junction bases left unmatched: 9. The CDR3 region is CASRRDRGEWTEAFF. The CDR3 DNA is TGTGCCAGCAGACGGGACAGGGGAGAGTGGACTGAAGCTTTCTTT.

The chain recombines TRBV5-6 with TRBJ2-5; the D is unclear. CDR1 and CDR2 from the germline V gene are SGHDT and YYEEEE. The CDR3 is 13 residues long. Trimming left V 1 base short and J 4 bases short, with 8 bases between. CDR3 nucleotides: TGTGCCAGCAGCTTGAACTTCTTAGAGACCCAGTACTTC. It is translated as CASSLNFLETQYF.

The V call is TRBV30, the J call TRBJ1-3; 9 positions match TRBD1. Losses at the gene ends were 0 bases for V and 7 bases for J; bases not matched to a gene: 7. Germline V gene sequence: CDR1 GTSNPN, CDR2 SVGIG (reference sequence). The CDR3 has 15 amino acids. The CDR3 DNA reads TGTGCCTGGAGTGTGGGACAGGGTTTCAGGAACACCATATATTTT. This translates into CAWSVGQGFRNTIYF.

This rearrangement joins TRBV6-5 to TRBJ1-2; 9 positions match TRBD1. CDR3 length: 13 residues. Trimming took 8 bases from V and 6 from J; bases not matched to a gene: 7. Germline CDR1 MNHEY, CDR2 SVGAGI. CDR3 DNA: TGTGCCAGCCGGGACAGGGATTGGGATGGCTACACCTTC. Amino acid sequence: CASRDRDWDGYTF.

CDR3 residues: CASSFRDSYYEQYF. The CDR3 DNA sequence: TGTGCCAGCAGTTTCCGGGACTCCTACTACGAGCAGTACTTC. The chain employs TRBV27 and TRBJ2-7; tentative D call: TRBD2 (6 bases). V gave up 3 bases and J gave up 3 bases, with 12 bases separating them. In germline, CDR1 is MNHEY, CDR2 SMNVEV (reference sequence). CDR3 length: 14 amino acids.

This chain uses TRBV25-1 with TRBJ2-5; a possible D gene is TRBD2 (5 bases). Germline-derived CDR1 and CDR2 are MGHDK and SYGVNS. V lost 1 base to trimming and J lost 0 bases, with 6 bases between them. The CDR3 has 14 residues. This CDR3 reads CASSESGNQETQYF. CDR3 in DNA: TGTGCCAGCAGTGAATCCGGGAACCAAGAGACCCAGTACTTC.

This rearrangement joins TRBV3-1 (or the pseudogene TRBV3-2) to TRBJ2-1; 8 positions match TRBD2. CDR3 length: 15 residues. Looked up from germline, CDR1 is LGHDT and CDR2 is YNNKEL (reference sequence). Germline trimming cut 6 bases from V and 2 bases from J; bases unmatched to any gene: 6. DNA of the CDR3: TGTGCCAGCAGTCTCGGAGCGGGAGCCTACAATGAGCAGTTCTTC. As protein: CASSLGAGAYNEQFF.

This clone was observed a single time. DNA for the CDR3: TGCGCCAGCAGCCAGCAGCTACAGGGATCTGGAAACACCATATATTTT. Translation: CASSQQLQGSGNTIYF. The chain uses TRBV5-1 and TRBJ1-3; possibly TRBD1 for D (6 bases). V shed 4 bases and J shed 1 base, with 15 bases lying between them. The germline V gene encodes CDR1 SGHRS and CDR2 YFSETQ. This CDR3 has 16 residues.

The rearrangement uses TRBV18 and TRBJ1-5; D perhaps matches TRBD1 (5 bases). Germline V CDR1 and CDR2: KGHSH, LQKENI. The CDR3 totals 16 residues. The V gene lost 4 bases and the J gene lost 2 bases, with 15 bases spanning the gap. CDR3 protein: CASSLDRGKGNQPQHF. In nucleotides, the CDR3 is TGTGCCAGCTCACTCGACAGAGGCAAGGGCAATCAGCCCCAGCATTTT.

This chain uses TRBV5-1 with TRBJ1-2; D is possibly TRBD1 (5 bases). This CDR3 region has 13 residues. The V gene's germline CDR1 is SGHRS and CDR2 YFSETQ. V lost 5 bases, J lost 8 bases, and 16 bases lay in between. The CDR3: CASRSGGGDGYTF. The CDR3 DNA follows: TGCGCCAGCAGGTCCGGGGGAGGGGACGGCTACACCTTC.

CDR3 nucleotides: TGTGCCAGCAGTTACAGGGGCAGGGAAGCTTTCTTT. Protein: CASSYRGREAFF. The chain recombines TRBV6-5 with TRBJ1-1; D possibly corresponds to TRBD1 (5 bases). Germline CDR1 MNHEY, CDR2 SVGAGI. The V end lost 2 bases, the J end lost 8 bases, and 9 bases lay between the germline ends. The CDR3 totals 12 residues.